The 10 T cell receptor beta chains below all came from one sample that was sequenced in a study of blood T cell repertoires in COVID-19. Data came from immunoSEQ multiplex PCR; TCRdb stores just in-frame clones and leaves some out. This table has 120,000 or so clones, over 65% appearing once. The sequenced sample was peripheral blood. These receptors were obtained from a woman in her 70s with acute or convalescent COVID-19.

The rearrangement joins TRBV11-2 to TRBJ1-1; 9 bases agree with TRBD1. Germline V gene lookup returns CDR1 SGHAT and CDR2 FQNNGV. Trimming cost V 5 bases and J 3 bases; bases outside gene matches: 7. This CDR3 contains 15 residues. The CDR3 coding sequence is TGTGCCAGCAGCCGTTTCGGACAGGGGCACACTGAAGCTTTCTTT. This translates into CASSRFGQGHTEAFF.

The chain recombines TRBV10-3 with TRBJ2-7, with 7 bases that match TRBD1. J gave up 2 bases and V 6 bases, and 1 base lay outside the gene matches. Germline CDR1 is ENHRY and CDR2 is SYGVKD. This CDR3 spans 12 amino acids. The CDR3 nucleotides are TGTGCCATCAGAGGGGGCCCCTACGAGCAGTACTTC. This gives the protein CAIRGGPYEQYF.

This chain links TRBV29-1 with TRBJ1-2, with 9 bases identical to TRBD1. Trimming took 4 bases from V and 7 from J; bases not matched to a gene: 7. The CDR3 consists of 13 residues. In germline, CDR1 is SQVTM, CDR2 ANQGSEA. CDR3 DNA sequence: TGCAGCGTTGGCCGGGACAGGGACCTTGGCTACACCTTC. As protein: CSVGRDRDLGYTF.

The V gene is TRBV7-9, the J gene TRBJ1-2; 7 positions match TRBD1. With 5 bases clipped from V and 7 bases from J, the junction kept 7 bases outside the gene matches. Germline V lookup: CDR1 SEHNR, CDR2 FQNEAQ (reference sequence). The CDR3 runs to 13 residues. Here the CDR3 reads CASSPQTGSGYTF. CDR3 DNA sequence: TGTGCCAGCAGCCCACAGACAGGGAGTGGCTACACCTTC.

This clone was seen a handful of times. The chain uses TRBV10-3 and TRBJ2-5; TRBD2 matches 7 bases. Losses at the gene ends were 7 bases for V and 4 bases for J; bases not matched to a gene: 6. There are 13 residues in the CDR3. Germline V gene lookup returns CDR1 ENHRY and CDR2 SYGVKD. The CDR3, as DNA: TGTGCCATCAACCGCGGGGGATCAGAGACCCAGTACTTC. Translation: CAINRGGSETQYF.

The genes are TRBV11-3 and TRBJ2-1, with D maybe TRBD2 (7 bases). Trimming removed 3 bases at V and 3 bases at J, with 12 bases between. Germline loops: CDR1 SGHNT, CDR2 YENEEA. The CDR3 is made up of 15 amino acids. The CDR3, as DNA: TGTGCCAGCAGCTTTAGGGGGGGCGTCTACAATGAGCAGTTCTTC. Its translation: CASSFRGGVYNEQFF.

The rearrangement uses TRBV5-6 and TRBJ2-1, with 8 bases matching TRBD2. The CDR3 is 16 amino acids. With 4 bases clipped from V and 2 bases from J, the junction kept 8 bases outside the gene matches. Germline V gene lookup returns CDR1 SGHDT and CDR2 YYEEEE. In DNA, the CDR3 is TGTGCCAGCAGCGACCGGCGGGAGGCTACCTACAATGAGCAGTTCTTC. The encoded protein is CASSDRREATYNEQFF.

This clone was counted a few times. The chain joins TRBV7-2 to TRBJ1-1, with D tentatively TRBD1 (6 bases). CDR1 is SGHTA, CDR2 FQGNSA, per germline. The CDR3 is made up of 15 amino acids. Trimming stripped 5 bases from V and 4 bases from J, with 17 bases between. Here the CDR3 reads CASSPRAGALTEAFF. CDR3 nucleotides: TGTGCCAGCAGCCCTCGAGCGGGGGCTCTCACTGAAGCTTTCTTT. Looking up the rest from reference TRBV7-2 and TRBJ1-1 gives the full variable domain: GAGVSQSPSNKVTEKGKDVELRCDPISGHTALYWYRQSLGQGLEFLIYFQGNSAPDKSGLPSDRFSAERTGGSVSTLTIQRTQQEDSAVYLCASSPRAGALTEAFFGQGTRLTVV.

This clone was counted between two and nine times. The rearrangement uses TRBV12-3 or TRBV12-4 and TRBJ1-2; D is unclear. The CDR3 is made up of 13 amino acids. V shed 6 bases and J shed 8 bases, with 16 bases lying between them. The CDR3 nucleotides read TGTGCCAGCAGCCCGACACAGCGGGTCGGCTACACCTTC. Amino acid sequence: CASSPTQRVGYTF.

The chain combines TRBV5-5 with TRBJ1-2, with no clear D. V was pared by 0 bases and J by 1 base, with 7 bases between. The CDR3 covers 14 residues. Germline CDR1 and CDR2: SGHKS and YYEKEE (reference sequence). CDR3 loop: CASSLETVNYGYTF. Written as DNA, the CDR3 is TGTGCCAGCAGCTTGGAAACGGTTAACTATGGCTACACCTTC.